This paragraph reports one T cell receptor beta chain. Its antigen is unidentified. An end of the junction differs from the germline gene, which may be a read error. The data were obtained in a study of tumor and adjacent non-tumor tissue in lung cancer. Study-wide findings and caveats: Tumor repertoires had a smaller top 100 clone share than normal lung. Compared with tumor, normal lung showed significantly lower TCR diversity. Tumor TCR diversity, when higher, was linked to shorter survival.

TCRbeta libraries were built with three rounds of nested PCR, modified from ARM-PCR. TCRdb called the multiplex PCR reads again in MiXCR, with one record for every CDR3 protein. Of under 100,000 distinct CDR3 sequences listed, 61% were seen once; the top ten hold roughly 15%. RNA was extracted from bulk tissue without any cell sorting. The CDR3 sequence is 14 residues long. The rearrangement joins TRBV12-3 or TRBV12-4 to TRBJ2-3, with a possible D match to TRBD1 (5 bases). The sequenced material came from lung tumor tissue. This receptor was taken from a man in his 70s with non-small cell lung cancer. CDR3 residues: CASSLWGPTDTQYF. In DNA, the CDR3 is TGTGCCAGCAGTTTGTGGGGCCCCACAGATACGCAGTATTTC.